These T cell receptor beta chains were read from a single sample in a study of metastatic and nonmetastatic thyroid tumors. TCRdb re-analyzed the PCR reads through MiXCR. Of roughly 9,900 clones detected, around 30% appear once; the ten largest clones hold more than 9%. The sample was tumor tissue. These TCRs come from a male donor with papillary thyroid cancer or a benign thyroid nodule (not recorded which). Some clones in this sample may be carry-over from other donors' samples. Each CDR3 is given with its conserved first and last residue. A D gene is named only where the DNA matches it firmly. Expanded clones are given a class, and other clones once, few, many or no size at all.

clone size	V gene	D gene	J gene	CDR3 DNA	CDR3 protein
-	TRBV28	TRBD1	TRBJ1-5	TGTGCCAGCCTTCCAAAGGGGGCGCTGAGCAATCAGCCCCAGCATTTT	CASLPKGALSNQPQHF
few	TRBV6-9	-	TRBJ2-1	TGTGCCAGCAGTTCCCGAGACGACGAGCAGTTCTTC	CASSSRDDEQFF
many	TRBV5-4	-	TRBJ2-5	TGTGCCAGCAGCTTCCGGGACACGAGAGAGACCCAGTACTTC	CASSFRDTRETQYF
few	TRBV28	TRBD1	TRBJ2-1	TGTGCCAGCAGAAGATCGGGACAGGGGTACAATGAGCAGTTCTTC	CASRRSGQGYNEQFF
medium-sized	TRBV20-1	TRBD1	TRBJ2-7	TGCAGTGCTAGAGATACAGGGGGAGGAGGTTACGAGCAGTACTTC	CSARDTGGGGYEQYF
-	TRBV6-4	TRBD2	TRBJ2-1	TGTGCCAGCAGTGACCCGATGGGGACTAGCGGGAGAGAGTCCTACAATGAGCATTTCTTC	CASSDPMGTSGRESYNEHFF
few	TRBV2	-	TRBJ2-7	TGTGCCAGCAGTGGACAGCGCTACGAGCAGTACTTC	CASSGQRYEQYF
-	TRBV6-1	-	TRBJ2-1	TGTGCCAGCAGCTCCGCCGGGGAGACGGGGCAGTTCTTC	CASSSAGETGQFF
-	TRBV7-8	TRBD2	TRBJ2-1	TGTGCCAGCACCCAAGACGGAGCGGGGTCCAATGAGCAGTTCTTC	CASTQDGAGSNEQFF
medium-sized	TRBV9	-	TRBJ2-1	TGTGCCAGCAGCCCCCCCGCGGGTTCCTACAATGAGCAGTTCTTC	CASSPPAGSYNEQFF
-	TRBV6-1	TRBD1	TRBJ2-7	TGTGCCAGCAGTACCACACGCCGGACAGGGTTATACTACGAGCAGTACTTC	CASSTTRRTGLYYEQYF
many	TRBV3-1	-	TRBJ2-3	TGTGCCAGCAGCCAAGATGCAAGCACAGATACGCAGTATTTT	CASSQDASTDTQYF
medium-sized	TRBV2	-	TRBJ1-4	TGTGCCAGCGGGGAAGGGTGGAGTAATGAAAAACTGTTTTTT	CASGEGWSNEKLFF
-	TRBV7-2	-	TRBJ1-2	TGTGCCAGCAGCTTCGGGGCCCGGGGAAGGGATGGCTACACCTTC	CASSFGARGRDGYTF
few	TRBV12-5	-	TRBJ1-1	TGTGCTAGTGGTTCGGTACAGCCTATGAACACTGAAGCTTTCTTT	CASGSVQPMNTEAFF
medium-sized	TRBV10-3	-	TRBJ2-3	TGTGCCATCAGTGACCGTACTAAAAAGGGGGTAGATACGCAGTATTTT	CAISDRTKKGVDTQYF
medium-sized	TRBV2	-	TRBJ1-3	TGTGCCAGCAGGTGGGGAAACTCTGGAAACACCATATATTTT	CASRWGNSGNTIYF
many	TRBV20-1	-	TRBJ2-1	TGCAGTGCGATCAAAGGGGACGAGACCCCCACCTACAATGAGCAGTTCTTC	CSAIKGDETPTYNEQFF
-	TRBV5-1	-	TRBJ1-4	TGCGCCAGCAGCTTAACAGGCGGGGCTGAAAAACTGTTTTTT	CASSLTGGAEKLFF
few	TRBV6-1	-	TRBJ2-7	TGTGCCAGCAGCCCCTTCGGGGTACAGGGTGCCTACGAGCAGTACTTC	CASSPFGVQGAYEQYF
few	TRBV28	-	TRBJ1-1	TGTGCCAGCAGGTCTGACAGATTAACTGAAGCTTTCTTT	CASRSDRLTEAFF
-	TRBV27	-	TRBJ2-3	TGTGCCAGCGGACAAACAAGCACAGATACGCAGTATTTT	CASGQTSTDTQYF
medium-sized	TRBV6-1	-	TRBJ1-3	TGTGCCAGCAGACCAGGGGAGTGGGGAAACACCATATATTTT	CASRPGEWGNTIYF
-	TRBV30	-	TRBJ1-5	TGTGCCTGGAGCGCTGGGTCCTACAATCAGCCCCAGCATTTT	CAWSAGSYNQPQHF
medium-sized	TRBV19	TRBD1	TRBJ1-6	TGTGCCAGTAGTATCCTAGGACAGGCTATCTTCGATTCACCCCTCCACTTT	CASSILGQAIFDSPLHF
-	TRBV11-2	-	TRBJ2-7	TGTGCCAGCAGCATAGACATTATCTACGAGCAGTACTTC	CASSIDIIYEQYF
-	TRBV12-3/TRBV12-4	-	TRBJ2-7	TGTGCCAGCTCACATACCGACGGGACCTACGAGCAGTACTTC	CASSHTDGTYEQYF
few	TRBV30	-	TRBJ1-6	TGTGCCTGGAGGAACAGTTTGAATTCACCCCTCCACTTT	CAWRNSLNSPLHF
few	TRBV12-3/TRBV12-4	TRBD2	TRBJ2-7	TGTGCCAGCAGTTTAGGTGCGGGGGATACCTACGAGCAGTACTTC	CASSLGAGDTYEQYF
large	TRBV2	-	TRBJ2-1	TGTGCCAGCAGTGAATATCGAACCCCGACCAACAATGAGCAGTTCTTC	CASSEYRTPTNNEQFF
few	TRBV12-3/TRBV12-4	TRBD1	TRBJ2-1	TGTGCCAGCAATCTCCAACAGGGGGCGGTTGAGCAGTTCTTC	CASNLQQGAVEQFF
many	TRBV2	-	TRBJ2-2	TGTGCCAGCAGTCCTCGGACAGGAGGGACCGGGGAGCTGTTTTTT	CASSPRTGGTGELFF
many	TRBV28	-	TRBJ2-5	TGTGCCAGCAGGGGAGACGGGGAGACCCAGTACTTC	CASRGDGETQYF
-	TRBV19	-	TRBJ2-1	TGTGCCAGTAGCCCCGGGTATCCGGACAATGAGCAGTTCTTC	CASSPGYPDNEQFF
many	TRBV5-6	-	TRBJ2-7	TGTGCCAGCAGCTTGGGTCCAGGGGTGTACTACGAGCAGTACTTC	CASSLGPGVYYEQYF
-	TRBV20-1	TRBD2	TRBJ2-1	TGCGGTGCTCTCCATTCTGCGGGAGGGCAGAATGAGCAGTTCTTC	CGALHSAGGQNEQFF
-	TRBV20-1	-	TRBJ2-5	TGCAGTGCTAGAGTGCCTGTACAGGGAGAGACCCAGTACTTC	CSARVPVQGETQYF
medium-sized	TRBV5-1	TRBD1	TRBJ1-2	TGCGCCAGCAGCTCAACCGGGACAGGGGCCGTCTTC	CASSSTGTGAVF
-	TRBV20-1	TRBD1	TRBJ2-7	TGCAGTGCTAGGGACAGGTTTTACGAGCGGTACTTC	CSARDRFYERYF
many	TRBV10-3	TRBD1	TRBJ1-5	TGTGCCATCAGTGAGTTTCTGACAGGGGGAGGGCAGCCCCAGCATTTT	CAISEFLTGGGQPQHF
large	TRBV2	-	TRBJ2-1	TGTGCCAGCAGTCGGAGACAGTTTCTCAATGAGCAGTTCTTC	CASSRRQFLNEQFF
-	TRBV29-1	-	TRBJ2-5	TGCAGCGCGCGCAACTTCACCCAAGAGACCCAGTACTTC	CSARNFTQETQYF